In this sample, the clone carrying this T cell receptor beta chain turned up many times. Gene labels here are mouse ones. From the germline J gene comes the end of the CDR3, since the read stops 4 residues before it. The record originates from a study of CD8+ T cells in alopecia areata. Trimming took 0 bases from V and 1 from J; bases not matched to a gene: 2. The CDR3 loop spans 16 amino acids. Germline V gene data show CDR1 as GKSSPN and CDR2 as SITVG. Reverse transcribed after extraction, RNA yielded cDNA as the sequencing template. Assay: immunoSEQ multiplex PCR; the TCRdb copy retains only in-frame clones and omits some. Observed in the sample are around 18,000 clones, none of them singletons. Cells that came from pooled cutaneous lymph nodes were sorted using CD4, CD8alpha, NKG2D, NKG2ACE and other markers.

The chain joins TRBV31 to TRBJ2-1; 11 bases agree with TRBD2. The clonotype was recovered from a C3H/HeJ mouse with alopecia areata. For the strain, the MHC haplotype given is H2-k. Sequenced sample: CD8+ T cells sorted from a lymph node. CDR3: CAWSLRDWGNYAEQFF. The CDR3 bases that were read are TGTGCCTGGAGTCTGAGGGACTGGGGGAACTATGCT. Full variable domain (rest looked up from reference TRBV31 and TRBJ2-1): AQTIHQWPVAEIKAVGSPLSLGCTIKGKSSPNLYWYWQATGGTLQQLFYSITVGQVESVVQLNLSASRPKDDQFILSTEKLLLSHSGFYLCAWSLRDWGNYAEQFFGPGTRLTVL.